This T cell receptor (beta chain) was retrieved from a study of T cell repertoires in cytomegalovirus infection. As for the study in general: Indications came from public TCR beta signatures; they pointed to CMV infection and to a matching HLA type. General study points: CMV-specific TCR beta clonotypes restricted by HLA-C were the ones dominating the ex vivo response.

Points on this clonotype: Its antigen is still unknown.

This CDR3 region has 12 residues. Trimming removed 7 bases from V and 1 base from J, with 9 bases in between. Germline assignment: CDR1 SQVTM and CDR2 ANQGSEA. One entry per CDR3 protein results from TCRdb running MiXCR on the reads. The data hold 150,000 to 200,000 distinct CDR3 sequences, with around 15% observed a single time. This TCR came from a human donor in good health (CMV status not recorded). Some clones in this sample may be carry-over from other donors' samples. This chain joins TRBV29-1 and TRBJ2-3, with D possibly TRBD2 on 6 matching bases. Source material: PBMCs. CDR3 sequence (DNA): TGCAGCGCTGCTAGCGGCACAGATACGCAGTATTTT. This sequence encodes CSAASGTDTQYF.